The 24 T cell receptor beta chains presented below share a single source sample, sequenced in a study of response to subunit inactivated influenza vaccine. MiXCR was run by TCRdb on the RT-PCR reads, yielding one entry per CDR3 protein. The sample contains some 850,000 distinct CDR3 sequences, roughly 20% of which appear only once. This material consisted of PBMCs from blood, taken around 5 days after vaccination. All receptors come from a man over 45 who received an inactivated influenza vaccine.

This clonotype was picked up a small number of times. This chain joins TRBV6-5 and TRBJ2-6; the D is unclear. Per germline, CDR1 MNHEY and CDR2 SVGAGI. This CDR3 is built from 15 residues. Trimming cost V 2 bases and J 4 bases, with 9 bases left between them. The CDR3 sequence: CASSYGPGGANVLTF. CDR3 coding DNA: TGTGCCAGCAGTTACGGCCCCGGGGGGGCCAACGTCCTGACTTTC.

This clonotype was counted between two and nine times. The chain recombines TRBV12-3 or TRBV12-4 with TRBJ2-2; the D gene is possibly TRBD1 (6 bases). V lost 5 bases, J lost 0 bases, and 7 bases lay in between. The CDR3 covers 14 residues. CDR3 nucleotides: TGTGCCAGCAGTACAGGGACGAACACCGGGGAGCTGTTTTTT. Translating it yields CASSTGTNTGELFF.

The rearrangement uses TRBV30 and TRBJ2-6; 7 bases match TRBD1. V shed 3 bases, J shed 4 bases, and the junction held 3 bases outside the gene matches. Germline V CDR1 and CDR2: GTSNPN, SVGIG (reference sequence). The CDR3 runs to 14 residues. CDR3 region: CAWSTGEGANVLTF. CDR3 sequence (DNA): TGTGCCTGGAGCACAGGGGAGGGGGCCAACGTCCTGACTTTC.

This chain joins TRBV20-1 and TRBJ2-4; 8 bases match TRBD2. Germline CDR1 is DFQATT and CDR2 is SNEGSKA (reference sequence). J gave up 0 bases and V 1 base, and 8 bases lay outside the gene matches. The CDR3 contains 17 residues. The CDR3 nucleotides read TGCAGTGCTAGAGCGGAACTAGCGGAAGTAGCCAAAAACATTCAGTACTTC. This sequence encodes CSARAELAEVAKNIQYF.

This clonotype was recorded a few times. V is TRBV6-5 and J is TRBJ2-7; D perhaps matches TRBD1 (6 bases). The CDR3 has 15 amino acids. Trimming cost V 0 bases and J 4 bases, with 13 bases left between them. The germline CDR1 and CDR2 sequences are MNHEY and SVGAGI. CDR3 DNA sequence: TGTGCCAGCAGTTACTCTGCAGGGGTAGGATACGAGCAGTACTTC. Translating it yields CASSYSAGVGYEQYF.

This chain links TRBV18 with TRBJ2-5; possible D gene TRBD2, 5 bases. The CDR3 runs to 13 residues. Trimming left V 0 bases short and J 7 bases short, with 9 bases between. The V gene's germline CDR1 is KGHSH and CDR2 LQKENI. The DNA of the CDR3 is TGTGCCAGCTCACCACCTAGCGACGGGACCCAGTACTTC. Amino acids: CASSPPSDGTQYF.

The rearrangement links TRBV20-1 to TRBJ2-3; 8 nucleotides agree with TRBD1. The CDR3 contains 15 residues. The J segment lost 0 bases and the V segment lost 6 bases, leaving 8 bases of the junction unmatched. Germline CDR1 is DFQATT and CDR2 is SNEGSKA (reference sequence). CDR3 sequence: CSAEDRGRSTDTQYF. The CDR3 DNA is TGCAGTGCGGAAGACAGGGGAAGGAGCACAGATACGCAGTATTTT.

This clonotype was found many times. The V and J genes are TRBV29-1 and TRBJ2-1, with TRBD2 matching over 13 bases. V shed 1 base and J 7 bases; nucleotides not matched to a gene: 4. This CDR3 spans 15 amino acids. Germline-derived CDR1 and CDR2 are SQVTM and ANQGSEA. CDR3 coding DNA: TGCAGCGTTGAAGGGACTAGCGGGAGTACGAATGAGCAGTTCTTC. Translation: CSVEGTSGSTNEQFF.

The chain combines TRBV7-8 with TRBJ2-2; tentatively, D is TRBD1 or TRBD2 (5 bases each). The germline V and J ends were trimmed by 1 base and 6 bases, with 15 bases remaining between them. Per the germline V gene, CDR1 is SGHVS and CDR2 is FQNEAQ. This CDR3 spans 16 amino acids. CDR3 nucleotides: TGTGCCAGCAGCTTAGGGGACGGATGGACTCCCGGGGAGCTGTTTTTT. Its translation: CASSLGDGWTPGELFF. The full variable domain, its missing parts supplied by reference TRBV7-8 and TRBJ2-2, is GAGVSQSPRYKVAKRGQDVALRCDPISGHVSLFWYQQALGQGPEFLTYFQNEAQLDKSGLPSDRFFAERPEGSVSTLKIQRTQQEDSAVYLCASSLGDGWTPGELFFGEGSRLTVL.

The chain combines TRBV4-3 with TRBJ2-2; 10 bases fit TRBD2. Germline V CDR1 and CDR2: LGHNA, YSLEER. The CDR3 consists of 14 residues. V shed 3 bases and J 6 bases; nucleotides not matched to a gene: 1. DNA for the CDR3: TGCGCCAGCAGCCAGACTAGCGGGCCCGGGGAGCTGTTTTTT. The encoded protein is CASSQTSGPGELFF.

V usage is TRBV10-3 and J usage is TRBJ1-3; D is undetermined. CDR3 length: 13 residues. Trimming removed 9 bases at V and 1 base at J, with 10 bases between. CDR1 and CDR2 (germline): ENHRY, SYGVKD. The CDR3 region is CAIPSVSGNTIYF. CDR3 DNA sequence: TGTGCCATTCCCTCCGTGTCTGGAAACACCATATATTTT.

In this sample, this clonotype turned up a few times. The chain has TRBV5-1 and TRBJ1-1, with 8 bases that match TRBD1. This CDR3 is built from 15 residues. The V and J ends lost 2 bases and 5 bases, in that order; junction bases with no gene match: 8. Germline V gives CDR1 SGHRS, CDR2 YFSETQ. The CDR3 DNA reads TGCGCCAGCAGCTTCGGGGCAGGGGGCGGAACTGAAGCTTTCTTT. Encoded protein: CASSFGAGGGTEAFF.

This clonotype was detected only a few times. The rearrangement joins TRBV7-9 to TRBJ2-2, with 8 positions matching TRBD1. Germline CDR1 SEHNR, CDR2 FQNEAQ (reference sequence). V lost 4 bases and J lost 3; bases outside the gene matches: 4. CDR3 length equals 15 residues. The CDR3 DNA reads TGTGCCAGCAGCTACAGGGGGGACCACACCGGGGAGCTGTTTTTT. It encodes CASSYRGDHTGELFF.

This chain connects TRBV6-5 to TRBJ2-2, with D tentatively TRBD1 (5 bases). The V and J ends lost 0 bases and 0 bases respectively, with 11 bases between them. The CDR3 length is 17 residues. The germline V gene encodes CDR1 MNHEY and CDR2 SVGAGI. The CDR3 loop is CASSYSYGATNTGELFF. In nucleotides, the CDR3 is TGTGCCAGCAGTTACTCGTATGGGGCGACGAACACCGGGGAGCTGTTTTTT.

This clonotype came up many times. V and J are TRBV10-3 and TRBJ2-1; possibly TRBD1 for D (5 bases). Germline V gene lookup returns CDR1 ENHRY and CDR2 SYGVKD. Trimming removed 3 bases from V and 0 bases from J, with 12 bases in between. The CDR3 has 16 amino acids. This CDR3 reads CAISDLDTSSYNEQFF. The CDR3 DNA sequence: TGTGCCATCAGTGACTTGGACACGAGCTCCTACAATGAGCAGTTCTTC.

The J gene is TRBJ1-6, the V gene TRBV10-2, with 9 bases fitting TRBD1. V trimming: 4 bases; J trimming: 7 bases; junction bases outside the gene matches: 5. This CDR3 spans 15 amino acids. The germline V gene has CDR1 WSHSY and CDR2 SAAADI. The CDR3 coding sequence is TGCGCCAGCAGTGGCCGGGACAGGGACAATTCACCCCTCCACTTT. Protein: CASSGRDRDNSPLHF.

This clonotype was counted between two and nine times. The genes are TRBV10-3 and TRBJ2-7; 8 bases map to TRBD1. The CDR3 sequence is 12 residues long. Germline CDR1 is ENHRY and CDR2 is SYGVKD. The trim removed 6 bases at V and 6 bases at J, leaving 4 bases unmatched. The CDR3 DNA follows: TGTGCCATCAGGGCTACAGGGGGCGAGCAGTACTTC. This sequence encodes CAIRATGGEQYF.

The chain has TRBV4-2 and TRBJ1-6; 7 bases match TRBD1. In germline, CDR1 is LGHNA, CDR2 YNFKEQ. CDR3 length equals 18 residues. The trim removed 1 base at V and 5 bases at J, leaving 11 bases unmatched. The CDR3 DNA is TGTGCCAGCAGCCAAGTTCTAATTGGGACAGCGAATAATTCACCCCTCCACTTT. It codes for CASSQVLIGTANNSPLHF.

In this sample, this clonotype turned up many times. This sequence joins TRBV20-1 and TRBJ2-3; D might be TRBD2 (6 bases). Per germline, CDR1 DFQATT and CDR2 SNEGSKA (reference sequence). This CDR3 has 16 residues. V dropped 4 bases and J dropped 2 bases, with 19 bases sitting between them. The CDR3 DNA reads TGCAGTGCTACGGACCTTCGCGGGGTTATCACAGATACGCAGTATTTT. Translation gives CSATDLRGVITDTQYF.

This clonotype was recorded at least ten times. This chain joins TRBV24-1 and TRBJ2-1, with D possibly TRBD2 on 5 matching bases. Germline assignment: CDR1 KGHDR and CDR2 SFDVKD. V was clipped by 0 bases and J by 9 bases, with 17 bases between them. The CDR3 extends over 16 amino acids. CDR3 sequence (DNA): TGTGCCACCAGTGATTTGGGCCGGTCCCAAAGCGGTGAGCAGTTCTTC. This codes for CATSDLGRSQSGEQFF.

V is TRBV11-1 and J is TRBJ2-1; perhaps D is TRBD1 or TRBD2 (6 bases each). Trimming cost V 5 bases and J 4 bases, with 27 bases left between them. CDR3 length equals 19 residues. Per germline, CDR1 SGHAT and CDR2 FQDESV (reference sequence). The CDR3 nucleotides are TGTGCCAGCAGCCCAAAAGTCGGGGGCGAGTTTGAGGGTTACAATGAGCAGTTCTTC. This encodes CASSPKVGGEFEGYNEQFF.

The table lists this clonotype with many counts. The gene calls are TRBV29-1 and TRBJ2-5; TRBD1 matches 9 bases. This CDR3 contains 15 residues. The germline gives CDR1 SQVTM, CDR2 ANQGSEA. Trimming removed 3 bases from V and 0 bases from J; junction bases left unmatched: 5. The CDR3 DNA reads as TGCAGCGTTGAGTTACAGGGGGCGTACCAAGAGACCCAGTACTTC. This encodes CSVELQGAYQETQYF.

This clonotype was detected many times. V and J are TRBV10-3 and TRBJ1-5; no definite D call. Trimming stripped 3 bases from V and 3 bases from J, with 3 bases between. This CDR3 is 12 amino acids long. Germline V gives CDR1 ENHRY, CDR2 SYGVKD. The CDR3 region is CAISDFNQPQHF. As DNA, the CDR3 is TGTGCCATCAGTGATTTCAATCAGCCCCAGCATTTT.

The CDR3 protein is CASSYGRALRANVLTF. DNA for the CDR3: TGTGCCAGCAGTTACGGCCGTGCTCTGAGGGCCAACGTCCTGACTTTC. The rearrangement joins TRBV6-5 to TRBJ2-6; D is unresolved. The V and J ends lost 2 bases and 5 bases respectively, with 13 bases between them. The CDR3 loop spans 16 amino acids. Germline V gene sequence: CDR1 MNHEY, CDR2 SVGAGI.